The rows below give T cell receptor beta chains drawn from one sample of a study of control samples from healthy donors and cancer patients. Profiling relied on immunoSEQ multiplex PCR, and the TCRdb table lists in-frame clones only, not all of them. The sample has over 200,000 clones; approximately 80% are singletons. Sequenced: PBMCs. These receptor sequences come from a woman between 55 and 75 years old with lung cancer. CDR3s include the opening cysteine and the closing phenylalanine or tryptophan. A D gene is named only where the DNA matches it firmly. A row's size may be missing; if present it is once, few, many or a size class.

clone_size	v_call	j_call	d_call	cdr3_nt	cdr3_aa
-	TRBV5-4	TRBJ2-1	TRBD2	TGTGCCAGCAGCCGAGCGGGAGGGAGCTCCTACAATGAGCAGTTCTTC	CASSRAGGSSYNEQFF
-	TRBV6-4	TRBJ2-5	-	TGTGCCAGCAGTCCAACGAAGGGCGGAGAGACCCAGTACTTC	CASSPTKGGETQYF
once	TRBV4-1	TRBJ2-7	TRBD2	TGCGCCAGCAGCCCCCCCCGGGGGACTAGCGGTTCCTACGAGCAGTACTTC	CASSPPRGTSGSYEQYF
-	TRBV5-1	TRBJ2-5	TRBD2	TGCGCCAGCAGCTGGGAACTAGCGGGGGGAACAGAGACCCAGTACTTC	CASSWELAGGTETQYF
-	TRBV2	TRBJ1-1	-	TGTGCCAGCATGGGGACGGGTGGTATAACTGAAGCTTTCTTT	CASMGTGGITEAFF
-	TRBV7-2	TRBJ2-3	-	TGTGCCAGCAGCTGGGTCAATGGGGATACGCAGTATTTT	CASSWVNGDTQYF
-	TRBV7-8	TRBJ1-6	-	TGTGCCAGCAGCGGGGGGTCAGCGCCGGGGGTGGATTCACCCCTCCACTTT	CASSGGSAPGVDSPLHF
-	TRBV5-6	TRBJ1-1	-	TGTGCCAGCAGTTTAAGAATGGGGGGCTATCTAACAGCTTTCTTT	CASSLRMGGYLTAFF
-	TRBV6-5	TRBJ1-4	-	TGTGCCAGCAGTTACGGGGGGGTTAATGAAAAACTGTTTTTT	CASSYGGVNEKLFF
-	TRBV2	TRBJ2-2	-	TGTGCCACTGGACGGTACACCGGGGAGCTGTTTTTT	CATGRYTGELFF
-	TRBV7-7	TRBJ2-1	-	TGTGCCAGCAGCCCACTTGGCAATGAGCAGTTCTTC	CASSPLGNEQFF
-	TRBV6-5	TRBJ1-2	TRBD1	TGTGCCAGCAGTCAGGGGGCGCGAGGCTACACCTTC	CASSQGARGYTF
-	TRBV28	TRBJ1-6	-	TGTGCCAGCAGTTTAGGGGGAGGGCAGGGCGGATCACCCCTCCACTTT	CASSLGGGQGGSPLHF
-	TRBV10-1	TRBJ2-2	-	TGCGCCAGCAGAGGTGGGACCGGGGAGCTGTTTTTT	CASRGGTGELFF
many	TRBV28	TRBJ1-6	-	TGTGCCAGCAGAGACAGGTTGGATTCACCCCTCCACTTT	CASRDRLDSPLHF
once	TRBV3-1/TRBV3-2	TRBJ1-5	TRBD1	TGTGCCAGCAGCCTAGACAGGGGGAGTGGTCCCCAGCATTTT	CASSLDRGSGPQHF
-	TRBV7-3	TRBJ2-1	-	TGTGCCAGCAGCTCTACAGGATACAATGAGCAGTTCTTC	CASSSTGYNEQFF
-	TRBV28	TRBJ1-2	-	TGTGCCAGCAGTTTATCGGGGGGCAGCTATGGCTACACCTTC	CASSLSGGSYGYTF
-	TRBV6-5	TRBJ1-1	-	TGTGCCAGCAGTTATAACAGACAAACGTGGACTGAAGCTTTCTTT	CASSYNRQTWTEAFF
-	TRBV28	TRBJ2-7	-	TGTGCCAGCAGTTTCAGGGCAGGGAGCCACGAGCAGTACTTC	CASSFRAGSHEQYF
-	TRBV14	TRBJ1-1	-	TGTGCCAGCTCCGGACAGTTGAACACTGAAGCTTTCTTT	CASSGQLNTEAFF
-	TRBV5-4	TRBJ2-1	-	TGTGCCAGCAGCTTGGGCCAGGCTGACAATGAGCAGTTCTTC	CASSLGQADNEQFF
-	TRBV5-1	TRBJ1-3	TRBD1	TGCGCCAGCAGCGGGACAGGGTCTGGAAACACCATATATTTT	CASSGTGSGNTIYF
-	TRBV28	TRBJ1-6	TRBD1	TGTGCCAGCAGTTTTAAGGGACAGGGGGCTGACTTT	CASSFKGQGADF
-	TRBV3-1/TRBV3-2	TRBJ1-6	TRBD1	TGTGCCAGCAGCCAACTTTCTGGGGCAGGGGGCCAAACAAATTCACCCCTCCACTTT	CASSQLSGAGGQTNSPLHF
few	TRBV4-1	TRBJ1-2	-	TGCGCCAGCAGCCAAGTTTCAGGAGGGACCTACACCTTC	CASSQVSGGTYTF
-	TRBV29-1	TRBJ2-7	-	TGCAGCGTTGAACAGAGCTCCTACGAGCAGTACTTC	CSVEQSSYEQYF
once	TRBV3-1/TRBV3-2	TRBJ1-1	-	TGTGCCAGCAGCCAAGGGCGGTACACTGAAGCTTTCTTT	CASSQGRYTEAFF
-	TRBV29-1	TRBJ2-3	-	TGCAGCGTTGGACCCGGGACAGATACGCAGTATTTT	CSVGPGTDTQYF
-	TRBV10-1	TRBJ2-1	-	TGCGCCAGCAGTGGGCCCGGGGGAGGTGAGCAGTTCTTC	CASSGPGGGEQFF
-	TRBV11-2	TRBJ2-1	TRBD2	TGTGCCAGCAGCCAAAGCGGGGGCTTCTCCTACAATGAGCAGTTCTTC	CASSQSGGFSYNEQFF
-	TRBV5-1	TRBJ2-7	-	TGCGCCAGCAGCCCCCTAGACAGCAACCTATACGAGCAGTACTTC	CASSPLDSNLYEQYF
-	TRBV10-3	TRBJ2-3	TRBD2	TGTGCCATAGCCCAGCGGGGAAGCACAGATACGCAGTATTTT	CAIAQRGSTDTQYF
-	TRBV27	TRBJ2-5	-	TGTGCCAGCAGTTTTCCTGAAAAACAAGAGACCCAGTACTTC	CASSFPEKQETQYF
-	TRBV5-1	TRBJ1-2	-	TGCGCCAGCAGCATCGGGTCCATGACTGGCTACACCTTC	CASSIGSMTGYTF
-	TRBV19	TRBJ2-5	TRBD2	TGTGCCAGTACCCCGACTAGCGGGAGTCGGGAGACCCAGTACTTC	CASTPTSGSRETQYF
-	TRBV5-1	TRBJ2-1	TRBD2	TGCGCCAGCAGCTTACTAGCGGGGAACAATGAGCAGTTCTTC	CASSLLAGNNEQFF
once	TRBV30	TRBJ2-7	-	TGTGCCTGGAGTGCCCAACCGGGACAGGAGGGACTAGCTCCCAGGGAGCAGTACTTC	CAWSAQPGQEGLAPREQYF
-	TRBV9	TRBJ1-1	TRBD1	TGTGCCAGCAGCGTAGCCGTACAAACAGGGGACACTGAAGCTTTCTTT	CASSVAVQTGDTEAFF
-	TRBV19	TRBJ2-2	-	TGTGCCAGTAGTATAAGCCCCGGGGAGCTGTTTTTT	CASSISPGELFF
-	TRBV28	TRBJ2-5	-	TGTGCCAGCGGGGAGATTGCAAAAGAGACCCAGTACTTC	CASGEIAKETQYF
-	TRBV5-1	TRBJ2-5	-	TGCGCCAGCGGGGTCGGGAGCGTAGAGACCCAGTACTTC	CASGVGSVETQYF
-	TRBV6-5	TRBJ1-6	-	TGTGCCAGCAGCCAACCCCATGTGTCACCCCTCCACTTT	CASSQPHVSPLHF
-	TRBV7-2	TRBJ2-3	-	TGTGCCAGCAGCTCCGCCGACGGGGGATTCACAGATACGCAGTATTTT	CASSSADGGFTDTQYF
few	TRBV5-4	TRBJ2-2	-	TGTGCCAGCAGCCCTCAAAACACCGGGGAGCTGTTTTTT	CASSPQNTGELFF
-	TRBV6-1	TRBJ1-1	-	TGTGCCAGCAGTGAAGATCTGGTCAGGGTGAACACTGAAGCTTTCTTT	CASSEDLVRVNTEAFF
-	TRBV4-2	TRBJ2-1	-	TGTGCCAGCAGCCAAGCTTTAGGTAGGGGCTCCTACAATGAGCAGTTCTTC	CASSQALGRGSYNEQFF
-	TRBV18	TRBJ2-3	-	TGTGCCAGCTCACCACCGGACTTCACAGATACGCAGTATTTT	CASSPPDFTDTQYF
-	TRBV12-2	TRBJ2-5	-	TGTGCAAGTCGCTTATGGACAGGGGGCCCCCCCCACCAAGAGACCCAGTACTTC	CASRLWTGGPPHQETQYF
-	TRBV5-6	TRBJ2-2	TRBD1	TGTGCCAGCAGCTTGGTAGGGGGCCGAGAGGGCGGGGAGCTGTTTTTT	CASSLVGGREGGELFF
-	TRBV10-3	TRBJ2-1	-	TGTGCCATCACTTGGGACAGTGGGAGGGAGCAGTTCTTC	CAITWDSGREQFF
-	TRBV5-6	TRBJ1-2	-	TGTGCCAGCAGCTTGGGTCAGGGCTGGGAGGGCTACACCTTC	CASSLGQGWEGYTF
-	TRBV7-9	TRBJ2-3	TRBD2	TGTGCCAGCAGCAAGGGACTAGTTGCAGATACGCAGTATTTT	CASSKGLVADTQYF